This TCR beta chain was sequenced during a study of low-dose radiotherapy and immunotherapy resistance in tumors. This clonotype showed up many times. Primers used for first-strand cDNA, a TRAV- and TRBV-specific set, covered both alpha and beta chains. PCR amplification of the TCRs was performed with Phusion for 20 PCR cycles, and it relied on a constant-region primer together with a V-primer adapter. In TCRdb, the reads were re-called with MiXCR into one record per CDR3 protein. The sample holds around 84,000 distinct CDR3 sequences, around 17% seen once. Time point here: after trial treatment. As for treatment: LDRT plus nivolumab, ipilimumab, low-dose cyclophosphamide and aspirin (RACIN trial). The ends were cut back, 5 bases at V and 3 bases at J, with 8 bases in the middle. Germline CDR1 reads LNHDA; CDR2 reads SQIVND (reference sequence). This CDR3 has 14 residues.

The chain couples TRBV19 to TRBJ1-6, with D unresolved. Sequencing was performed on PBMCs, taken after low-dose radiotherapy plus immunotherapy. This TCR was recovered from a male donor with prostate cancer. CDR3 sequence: CASSPEGYNSPLHF. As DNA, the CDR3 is TGTGCCAGTAGTCCAGAGGGCTATAATTCACCCCTCCACTTT.